This TCR beta chain comes out of a study of CD8 T cells in Susac syndrome. This clonotype was found once. With random hexamers, roughly 0.5 to 1 ug RNA was reverse transcribed. MiXCR was run by TCRdb on the immunoSEQ multiplex PCR reads, yielding one entry per CDR3 protein. The sample carries around 190,000 distinct CDR3 sequences, about 95% recorded once. Germline CDR1 MNHEY, CDR2 SMNVEV (reference sequence). Deletions cut 5 bases from V and 1 base from J, with 6 bases between. This CDR3 contains 14 residues. V is TRBV27 and J is TRBJ2-6; D gene uncertain. Sequencing was done on a sample of CD4+ T cells from PBMCs. The receptor was isolated from a human donor in good health. The CDR3 spells CASSLQSGANVLTF. CDR3 sequence (DNA): TGTGCCAGCAGTCTGCAATCTGGGGCCAACGTCCTGACTTTC.